This entry features one T cell receptor (beta chain) sequence. Other DNA sequences of this sample code for an identical CDR3. The ends lost 0 bases at V and 7 bases at J; junction bases unmatched: 6. Germline CDR1 and CDR2: SGHRS and YFSETQ. The CDR3 is made up of 14 amino acids. Profiled with immunoSEQ multiplex PCR; TCRdb holds only in-frame clones, not every one. The sample records roughly 19,000 clones, around 97% being singletons. The sample is drawn from a study of monozygotic twins with cystic fibrosis. About the research overall: Libraries were built from roughly 2.8 micrograms of fragmented DNA using about 16 PCR cycles.

The source is a woman in her thirties with cystic fibrosis. V and J are TRBV5-1 and TRBJ2-7; 8 positions match TRBD2. The sequencing input was blood. Here the CDR3 reads CASSLGRAGGEQYF. The CDR3 coding sequence is TGCGCCAGCAGCTTGGGCAGGGCGGGGGGAGAGCAGTACTTC.